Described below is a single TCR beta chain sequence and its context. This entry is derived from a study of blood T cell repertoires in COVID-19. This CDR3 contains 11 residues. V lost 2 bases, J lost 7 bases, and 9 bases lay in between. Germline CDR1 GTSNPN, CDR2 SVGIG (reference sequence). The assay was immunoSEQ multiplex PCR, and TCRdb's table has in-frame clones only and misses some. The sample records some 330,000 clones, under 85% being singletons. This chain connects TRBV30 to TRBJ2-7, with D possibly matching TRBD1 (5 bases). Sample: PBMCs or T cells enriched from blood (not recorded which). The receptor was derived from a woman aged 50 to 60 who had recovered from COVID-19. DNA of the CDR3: TGTGCCTGGAGTCTAAACAGGGAGCAGTACTTC. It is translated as CAWSLNREQYF.